Each of the 3 T cell receptor beta chains below was sequenced from the same sample in a study of blood T cells in healthy people across ages (dated by TCRdb to the mid-2010s). The library relied on 5' RACE. This sample was sequenced with an Illumina HiSeq 2500. A second PCR of about 6 to 12 cycles was performed with a sample-barcoded 5' primer and a J-beta primer mix. Clones were called with MiXCR by TCRdb after fastp trimmed the public reads at Q25, and only in-frame beta chains were retained. Each CDR3 protein gets just one entry, which takes the most common genes and DNA from the rows behind it. The sample table holds 700,000 to 950,000 distinct CDR3 sequences, of which 43% were seen once. The ten biggest clones cover under 25% of the sample. Material: blood. All receptors come from a woman aged 55-75 years in good health.

The chain employs TRBV6-2 or TRBV6-3 and TRBJ2-7; 7 bases are a match to TRBD2. Germline assignment: CDR1 MNHEY and CDR2 SVGEGT. The CDR3 is 15 residues long. V was clipped by 2 bases and J by 7 bases; unmatched bases: 11. Here the CDR3 DNA reads TGTGCCAGCAGTTACGTGCGGGAGATTTACAATGAGCAGTACTTC. This gives the protein CASSYVREIYNEQYF.

The table lists this clonotype with a few counts. This chain links TRBV24-1 with TRBJ2-1; D unclear. Deletions cut 1 base from V and 9 bases from J, with 12 bases between. The CDR3 is 14 amino acids. Per the germline V gene, CDR1 is KGHDR and CDR2 is SFDVKD. CDR3 sequence (DNA): TGTGCCACCAGTGATTTAGGAACGCCGGGTGAGCAGTTCTTC. It yields the protein CATSDLGTPGEQFF.

This clonotype was recorded only once. The V call is TRBV5-1, the J call TRBJ2-2; tentatively, D is TRBD1 (6 bases). Trimming took 4 bases from V and 4 from J, leaving 14 bases between them. CDR1 SGHRS and CDR2 YFSETQ come from the germline V gene. This CDR3 is 15 amino acids long. The CDR3 DNA sequence: TGCGCCAGCAGCCCACTGACAGGACTCACCGGGGAGCTGTTTTTT. It yields the protein CASSPLTGLTGELFF.